The 15 T cell receptor beta chains reported below all come from one sample, sequenced in a study of cytomegalovirus exposure and HLA in healthy donors. Amplification used 60 Vbeta primers and 13 Jbeta primers. This table comes from immunoSEQ multiplex PCR, and its TCRdb copy is limited to in-frame clones, with some not included. The listing contains roughly 50,000 clones. The specimen sequenced was PBMCs. Receptor source: an older woman in good health and CMV-seropositive.

The chain combines TRBV18 with TRBJ2-7; TRBD1 matches 7 bases. The J segment lost 3 bases and the V segment lost 6 bases, leaving 11 bases of the junction unmatched. Germline V gene sequence: CDR1 KGHSH, CDR2 LQKENI. The CDR3 runs 15 residues. The CDR3 reads CASSPLKGQYYEQYF. Here the CDR3 DNA reads TGTGCCAGCTCCCCTCTCAAGGGACAGTACTACGAGCAGTACTTC.

The rearrangement uses TRBV2 and TRBJ2-2; TRBD1 aligns across 10 bases. The V gene's germline CDR1 is SNHLY and CDR2 FYNNEI. The CDR3 spans 15 residues. With V trimmed by 6 bases and J by 7 bases, 8 bases remained unmatched. In nucleotides, the CDR3 is TGTGCCAGCAGCCAAGGACAGGGGGATATCGGGGAGCTGTTTTTT. The encoded protein is CASSQGQGDIGELFF. Full variable domain (missing parts from reference TRBV2 and TRBJ2-2): EPEVTQTPSHQVTQMGQEVILRCVPISNHLYFYWYRQILGQKVEFLVSFYNNEISEKSEIFDDQFSVERPDGSNFTLKIRSTKLEDSAMYFCASSQGQGDIGELFFGEGSRLTVL.

This chain connects TRBV2 to TRBJ2-7, with D perhaps matching TRBD1 (6 bases). Germline loops: CDR1 SNHLY, CDR2 FYNNEI. V was cut by 6 bases and J by 2 bases, with 14 bases left in between. The CDR3 sequence is 14 residues long. The CDR3 is CASRQGALAYEQYF. The CDR3 DNA is TGTGCCAGCAGACAGGGTGCCCTCGCCTACGAGCAGTACTTC.

The V call is TRBV7-9, the J call TRBJ2-7; TRBD2 matches 10 bases. The germline V gene has CDR1 SEHNR and CDR2 FQNEAQ (reference sequence). Unmatched junction bases numbered 1, after V lost 5 bases and J lost 0 bases. The CDR3 is 14 residues long. CDR3 region: CASSQRGGSYEQYF. The CDR3 DNA reads TGTGCCAGCAGCCAGCGGGGGGGCTCCTACGAGCAGTACTTC.

This sequence joins TRBV6-1 and TRBJ1-1, with D perhaps matching TRBD1 (6 bases). V was shortened by 6 bases and J by 2 bases, with 16 bases between the two germline ends. There are 15 residues in the CDR3. Germline V CDR1 and CDR2: MNHNS, SASEGT. CDR3 DNA: TGTGCCAGCAGATACCGGGACAACACTAACACTGAAGCTTTCTTT. This translates into CASRYRDNTNTEAFF.

The chain recombines TRBV7-8 with TRBJ2-7; TRBD1 aligns across 11 bases. This CDR3 is built from 16 residues. J gave up 4 bases and V 5 bases, and 10 bases lay outside the gene matches. Germline V CDR1 and CDR2: SGHVS, FQNEAQ. The CDR3 region has the DNA TGTGCCAGCAGCGCACTACCTGGACAGGGGGCTTACGAGCAGTACTTC. Its translation is CASSALPGQGAYEQYF. The full variable domain, completed using reference TRBV7-8 and TRBJ2-7, is GAGVSQSPRYKVAKRGQDVALRCDPISGHVSLFWYQQALGQGPEFLTYFQNEAQLDKSGLPSDRFFAERPEGSVSTLKIQRTQQEDSAVYLCASSALPGQGAYEQYFGPGTRLTVT.

The J gene is TRBJ1-6, the V gene TRBV9; D is possibly TRBD1 (6 bases). CDR1 SGDLS and CDR2 YYNGEE come from the germline V gene. The CDR3 is made up of 15 amino acids. V shed 4 bases and J shed 6 bases, with 14 bases lying between them. CDR3 in DNA: TGTGCCAGCAGCCCACCAGGGGATTTTAATTCACCCCTCCACTTT. Protein: CASSPPGDFNSPLHF.

The chain joins TRBV7-8 to TRBJ1-1; 7 bases agree with TRBD1. This CDR3 has 15 amino acids. Trimming removed 3 bases from V and 7 bases from J; junction bases left unmatched: 11. Germline loops: CDR1 SGHVS, CDR2 FQNEAQ. CDR3 DNA sequence: TGTGCCAGCAGCTTTAGCGGGGGCTCAGGGGGTGAAGCTTTCTTT. Its protein is CASSFSGGSGGEAFF.

This chain uses TRBV18 with TRBJ2-3, with no clear D. Per germline, CDR1 KGHSH and CDR2 LQKENI. This CDR3 has 16 residues. V shed 3 bases and J shed 2 bases, with 15 bases lying between them. CDR3 sequence reads: CASSPGVAPNTDTQYF. The CDR3 DNA reads TGTGCCAGCTCACCCGGTGTAGCTCCAAACACAGATACGCAGTATTTT.

The chain couples TRBV6-5 to TRBJ1-5; D is perhaps TRBD1 (5 bases). Trimming shortened V by 0 bases and J by 6 bases, and 9 bases separated the two germline ends. This CDR3 contains 14 residues. Per the germline V gene, CDR1 is MNHEY and CDR2 is SVGAGI. In nucleotides, the CDR3 is TGTGCCAGCAGTTACTCGGCAGGGATTCAGCCCCAGCATTTT. It yields the protein CASSYSAGIQPQHF.

This chain connects TRBV27 to TRBJ2-5; D possibly corresponds to TRBD1 (5 bases). TRBJ2-7 explains the end of the DNA better; the J call may be wrong. From germline, CDR1 is MNHEY and CDR2 SMNVEV (reference sequence). CDR3 length equals 15 residues. The DNA of the CDR3 is TGTGCCAGCAGCAATCAACAGGCGCCACCCTACGAGCAGTACTTC. It codes for CASSNQQAPPYEQYF.

The chain combines TRBV18 with TRBJ2-7, with D unclear. V lost 3 bases and J lost 0, with 6 bases in between. Germline CDR1 and CDR2: KGHSH and LQKENI. CDR3 length equals 13 residues. The CDR3 here is CASSPLSSYEQYF. As DNA, the CDR3 is TGTGCCAGCTCACCCCTAAGCTCCTACGAGCAGTACTTC.

The chain has TRBV5-6 and TRBJ2-5; 9 bases are shared with TRBD1. CDR1 and CDR2 from the germline V gene are SGHDT and YYEEEE. V trimming: 4 bases; J trimming: 2 bases; junction bases outside the gene matches: 6. This CDR3 has 15 residues. CDR3 nucleotides: TGTGCCAGCAGCATCCCGGGACAGGGTCAAGAGACCCAGTACTTC. Translating gives CASSIPGQGQETQYF.

Comment on this clone: Other DNA sequences in this specimen translate into the identical CDR3. The rearrangement links TRBV7-9 to TRBJ1-3, with D hard to call. Germline CDR1 is SEHNR and CDR2 is FQNEAQ (reference sequence). The CDR3 sequence is 15 residues long. V lost 4 bases and J lost 1, with 11 bases in between. In DNA form, the CDR3 reads TGTGCCAGCAGCTCCCAGGTCGCGTCTGGAAACACCATATATTTT. The encoded protein is CASSSQVASGNTIYF.

The V gene is TRBV27, the J gene TRBJ1-1; D may be TRBD1 (6 bases). The CDR3 runs to 13 residues. Germline loops: CDR1 MNHEY, CDR2 SMNVEV (reference sequence). The CDR3 bases are TGTGCTGTACAGGGCCTTCTGAACACTGAAGCTTTCTTT. Amino acid sequence: CAVQGLLNTEAFF.